One and the same sample provided the 6 T cell receptor beta chains below, sequenced in a study of T cell responses to AZD1222 COVID-19 vaccine. The repertoire was sequenced with immunoSEQ multiplex PCR; TCRdb's copy has only in-frame clones and lacks some. The sample consists of about 120,000 clones, approximately 87% of them appearing once. The sequencing used peripheral blood, collected on day 0 of AZD1222 vaccination. The receptors originated from an adult in good health.

The chain is built from TRBV7-3 and TRBJ2-6; 7 positions agree with TRBD2. The V and J ends lost 4 bases and 3 bases, in that order; junction bases with no gene match: 3. The CDR3 is 15 amino acids. CDR1 and CDR2 (germline): SGHTA, FQGTGA. The CDR3 DNA reads as TGTGCCAGCAGCTCCGCGGGGGTTGGGGCCAACGTCCTGACTTTC. Its protein is CASSSAGVGANVLTF.

The gene calls are TRBV27 and TRBJ1-1; D is perhaps TRBD1 (5 bases). The V and J ends lost 4 bases and 0 bases respectively, with 9 bases between them. The germline V gene encodes CDR1 MNHEY and CDR2 SMNVEV (reference sequence). This CDR3 is built from 14 residues. The CDR3: CASSSTVMNTEAFF. DNA of the CDR3: TGTGCCAGCAGTTCGACAGTCATGAACACTGAAGCTTTCTTT.

In this sample, this clone turned up a few times. Other nucleotide sequences in the sample specify the same CDR3. The rearrangement joins TRBV27 to TRBJ1-2; D remains unclear. This CDR3 spans 12 amino acids. Germline values: CDR1 MNHEY, CDR2 SMNVEV (reference sequence). V was trimmed by 2 bases and J by 4 bases, leaving 5 bases between them. The DNA for the CDR3 is TGTGCCAGCAGTTTAGAAGGCTATGGCTACACCTTC. As protein: CASSLEGYGYTF.

CDR3 nucleotide sequence: TGTGCCAGTAGTAATGGTCCTGAAGCTTTCTTT. Translated: CASSNGPEAFF. The rearrangement joins TRBV19 to TRBJ1-1; D is uncertain. Between the trimmed V and J ends, which lost 4 bases and 6 bases, there was a span of 6 bases. Per germline, CDR1 LNHDA and CDR2 SQIVND (reference sequence). The CDR3 has 11 amino acids.

The V call is TRBV3-1 (or the pseudogene TRBV3-2), the J call TRBJ1-4; TRBD1 is a possible D gene (6 bases). V lost 1 base to trimming and J lost 0 bases, with 9 bases between them. This CDR3 region has 16 residues. The V gene's germline CDR1 is LGHDT and CDR2 YNNKEL (reference sequence). The CDR3 DNA reads TGTGCCAGCAGCCAAGGCACAGGGACAACTAATGAAAAACTGTTTTTT. It yields the protein CASSQGTGTTNEKLFF.

The V call is TRBV11-2, the J call TRBJ2-2, with TRBD1 matching 7 bases. Germline lookup yields CDR1 SGHAT and CDR2 FQNNGV. The length of the CDR3 is 14 residues. J lost 4 bases, V lost 3 bases, and 2 bases had no gene match. In DNA, the CDR3 is TGTGCCAGCAGCTTGTCAGGGGGCACCGGGGAGCTGTTTTTT. It yields the protein CASSLSGGTGELFF.